Listed below are T cell receptor beta chains from one sample, sequenced in a study of early T cells in non-severe SARS-CoV-2 infection. TCRdb re-derived calls from the 5' RACE reads in MiXCR, one entry per CDR3 protein. This sample has more than 80,000 distinct CDR3 sequences, with roughly 15% found just once. Specimen: whole blood. Every receptor here comes from an adult who was a healthcare worker with PCR-confirmed SARS-CoV-2 infection or an uninfected control (not recorded which). Each CDR3 is given with its conserved first and last residue. Each record gives: V gene, clone size, D gene, J gene, CDR3 protein, CDR3 DNA. The D gene is left open where the match is weak. The size of a clone is reported for some rows only, either as once, few or many, or as a class for expanded clones.

V: TRBV29-1; size: few; D: .; J: TRBJ1-1; CDR3: CSGGGMNTEAFF; DNA: TGCAGCGGGGGGGGCATGAACACTGAAGCTTTCTTT
V: TRBV6-5; size: few; D: .; J: TRBJ2-7; CDR3: CASSSPRARGTYEQYF; DNA: TGTGCCAGCAGCTCCCCAAGGGCGCGGGGAACCTACGAGCAGTACTTC
V: TRBV27; size: few; D: .; J: TRBJ2-3; CDR3: CATPGTGEADTQYF; DNA: TGTGCCACCCCGGGGACGGGAGAGGCAGATACGCAGTATTTT
V: TRBV2; size: few; D: TRBD2; J: TRBJ2-1; CDR3: CASRVAGGGNEQFF; DNA: TGTGCCAGCAGAGTAGCGGGGGGAGGAAATGAGCAGTTCTTC
V: TRBV7-2; size: few; D: .; J: TRBJ1-6; CDR3: CASSSMGGNSPLHF; DNA: TGTGCCAGCAGCTCGATGGGAGGAAATTCACCCCTCCACTTT
V: TRBV28; size: few; D: .; J: TRBJ2-7; CDR3: CASTNRQATYEQYF; DNA: TGTGCCAGCACCAATCGGCAGGCCACCTACGAGCAGTACTTC
V: TRBV6-5; size: .; D: .; J: TRBJ2-7; CDR3: CASSYGGTGYEQYF; DNA: TGTGCCAGCAGTTACGGGGGGACTGGCTATGAGCAGTACTTC
V: TRBV6-2/TRBV6-3; size: .; D: TRBD1; J: TRBJ1-6; CDR3: CASSYYGTDSPLHF; DNA: TGTGCCAGCAGTTACTATGGGACAGACTCACCCCTCCACTTT
V: TRBV7-9; size: .; D: TRBD1; J: TRBJ2-4; CDR3: CASSSPGQGEVDIQYF; DNA: TGTGCCAGCAGCTCCCCGGGACAGGGGGAGGTGGACATTCAGTACTTC
V: TRBV28; size: .; D: .; J: TRBJ1-1; CDR3: CASSLLRGGRSTEAFF; DNA: TGTGCCAGCAGTTTATTAAGGGGGGGCCGCTCCACTGAAGCTTTCTTT
V: TRBV20-1; size: many; D: TRBD2; J: TRBJ2-5; CDR3: CSARGTSGQETQYF; DNA: TGCAGTGCTAGAGGGACTAGCGGGCAAGAGACCCAGTACTTC
V: TRBV24-1; size: .; D: .; J: TRBJ2-3; CDR3: CATSDSRTDTQYF; DNA: TGTGCCACCAGTGATTCCCGCACAGATACGCAGTATTTT
V: TRBV5-1; size: few; D: .; J: TRBJ2-3; CDR3: CASQPGRGTDTQYF; DNA: TGCGCCAGTCAACCCGGTCGGGGGACAGATACGCAGTATTTT
V: TRBV11-2; size: few; D: .; J: TRBJ1-1; CDR3: CASSSQFGTEAFF; DNA: TGTGCCAGCAGCTCCCAGTTTGGCACTGAAGCTTTCTTT
V: TRBV28; size: .; D: .; J: TRBJ2-3; CDR3: CASSFKVAGDTQYF; DNA: TGTGCCAGCAGTTTTAAGGTAGCAGGGGATACGCAGTATTTT
V: TRBV6-2/TRBV6-3; size: few; D: TRBD1; J: TRBJ1-5; CDR3: CASSPLGQGYSNQPQHF; DNA: TGTGCCAGCAGTCCCCTGGGACAGGGATATAGCAATCAGCCCCAGCATTTT
V: TRBV20-1; size: few; D: TRBD1; J: TRBJ2-2; CDR3: CSGQGAGTGELFF; DNA: TGCAGTGGACAGGGGGCAGGGACCGGGGAGCTGTTTTTT
V: TRBV13; size: many; D: .; J: TRBJ2-3; CDR3: CASSSTEALDTQYF; DNA: TGTGCCAGCAGCTCGACAGAGGCATTGGATACGCAGTATTTT
V: TRBV6-4; size: many; D: .; J: TRBJ2-1; CDR3: CASSASTGSYNEQFF; DNA: TGTGCCAGCAGCGCTAGCACGGGCTCCTACAATGAGCAGTTCTTC
V: TRBV5-6; size: few; D: .; J: TRBJ2-1; CDR3: CASSLPSGRAGYNEQFF; DNA: TGTGCCAGCAGCTTACCTTCGGGCAGGGCTGGCTACAATGAGCAGTTCTTC
V: TRBV7-2; size: few; D: TRBD1; J: TRBJ2-7; CDR3: CASRSTGGDEQYF; DNA: TGTGCCAGCAGATCTACAGGGGGCGATGAGCAGTACTTC
V: TRBV6-2/TRBV6-3; size: few; D: .; J: TRBJ1-6; CDR3: CASRPPSEASPLHF; DNA: TGTGCCAGCAGACCTCCGAGCGAGGCATCACCCCTCCACTTT
V: TRBV7-9; size: once; D: .; J: TRBJ1-2; CDR3: CASSLVTADYGYTF; DNA: TGTGCCAGCAGCTTAGTCACAGCAGACTATGGCTACACCTTC
V: TRBV20-1; size: many; D: .; J: TRBJ1-2; CDR3: CSAFSRGGYTF; DNA: TGCAGTGCTTTTTCCAGGGGAGGCTACACCTTC
V: TRBV20-1; size: few; D: TRBD1; J: TRBJ2-1; CDR3: CSAPPTRDRQFF; DNA: TGCAGTGCTCCTCCTACCCGGGACAGGCAGTTCTTC
V: TRBV29-1; size: .; D: .; J: TRBJ1-2; CDR3: CSVLYGALGDYGYTF; DNA: TGCAGCGTTCTTTATGGAGCCCTAGGGGACTATGGCTACACCTTC
V: TRBV9; size: .; D: .; J: TRBJ1-2; CDR3: CASSTDTSNYGYTF; DNA: TGTGCCAGCAGCACGGACACTTCTAACTATGGCTACACCTTC
V: TRBV12-3/TRBV12-4; size: .; D: .; J: TRBJ1-6; CDR3: CASSPTRNSPLHF; DNA: TGTGCCAGCAGTCCTACTCGAAATTCACCCCTCCACTTT
V: TRBV4-3; size: .; D: .; J: TRBJ2-7; CDR3: CASSQGIRTYEQYF; DNA: TGCGCCAGCAGCCAAGGGATCAGAACCTACGAGCAGTACTTC
V: TRBV13; size: .; D: .; J: TRBJ2-5; CDR3: CASSLSGPQETQYF; DNA: TGTGCCAGCAGCCTATCGGGACCCCAAGAGACCCAGTACTTC
V: TRBV9; size: .; D: .; J: TRBJ1-3; CDR3: CASSVGSTGNTIYF; DNA: TGTGCCAGCAGCGTAGGCTCGACTGGAAACACCATATATTTT
V: TRBV7-8; size: few; D: .; J: TRBJ2-1; CDR3: CASSLAPINNEQFF; DNA: TGTGCCAGCAGCTTAGCGCCAATAAACAATGAGCAGTTCTTC
V: TRBV20-1; size: .; D: .; J: TRBJ1-1; CDR3: CSATPGKMNTEAFF; DNA: TGCAGTGCCACACCAGGGAAGATGAACACTGAAGCTTTCTTT
V: TRBV24-1; size: few; D: .; J: TRBJ1-3; CDR3: CATSDARGSGNTIYF; DNA: TGTGCCACCAGTGATGCCCGGGGCTCTGGAAACACCATATATTTT
V: TRBV27; size: few; D: .; J: TRBJ1-1; CDR3: CASMEGMGNTEAFF; DNA: TGTGCCAGCATGGAAGGGATGGGCAACACTGAAGCTTTCTTT
V: TRBV19; size: .; D: TRBD1; J: TRBJ1-5; CDR3: CASRTGSNQPQHF; DNA: TGTGCCAGCCGGACAGGGAGCAATCAGCCCCAGCATTTT
V: TRBV10-3; size: .; D: .; J: TRBJ1-1; CDR3: CAISEPAGRQGNTEAFF; DNA: TGTGCCATCAGTGAGCCCGCAGGACGCCAGGGAAACACTGAAGCTTTCTTT